This T cell receptor (beta chain) originates from a study of identical twins. Study results and caveats: Out-of-frame alpha sequences shared by twins were enriched for low generation probability. Twin pairs had excess sharing that was weaker in beta out-of-frame sequences.

CDR1 is DFQATT, CDR2 SNEGSKA, per germline (reference sequence). Trimming took off 1 base at V and 3 bases at J, with 10 bases between the two ends. This CDR3 spans 13 amino acids. cDNA carried unique molecular identifiers, and a universal primer site was added by template switching. TCRdb redid the calling of the 5' RACE reads with MiXCR, one entry per CDR3 protein. The sample lists 200,000 to 300,000 distinct CDR3 sequences; 12% were seen once. This clonotype appeared a few times. Its antigen is still unknown. The same specimen was also included in a second study, on yellow fever vaccine responses in identical twins. This second study notes: Reportedly, twins' vaccine T cell responses looked partly convergent and partly personalized.

The clonotype originates from a woman between 18 and 29 years old in good health. The chain links TRBV20-1 to TRBJ2-7; tentative D call: TRBD1 (6 bases). Sequenced: memory (CD45RO+) T cells sorted from blood. The DNA of the CDR3 is TGCAGTGCTAGAGTCAGGGGCATCTACGAGCAGTACTTC. Translation gives CSARVRGIYEQYF.